Shown below are 16 T cell receptor beta chains from a single sample sequenced in a study. TCRdb ran MiXCR on the RT-PCR reads and lists one entry per CDR3 protein. The table records hundreds of thousands of distinct CDR3 sequences, approximately 15% of them present only once. Sequencing was done on a sample of memory CD4+ T cells from blood. These receptors were obtained from a female donor in good health, serving as a healthy control.

The chain is built from TRBV7-9 and TRBJ2-3; D is uncertain. V lost 0 bases, J lost 6 bases, and 10 bases lay in between. This CDR3 spans 14 amino acids. CDR1 SEHNR and CDR2 FQNEAQ come from the germline V gene (reference sequence). CDR3 coding DNA: TGTGCCAGCAGCTTAGCGGGTCGGTTGGATACGCAGTATTTT. Encoded protein: CASSLAGRLDTQYF.

This clonotype has just a few counts. J is TRBJ1-2 and V is TRBV6-1; 7 bases match TRBD1. Germline V CDR1 and CDR2: MNHNS, SASEGT. The CDR3 has 14 residues. V dropped 5 bases and J dropped 9; count of bases not matched to a gene: 12. The CDR3, as DNA: TGTGCCAGCAGTCCCCTACCGACAGGGAGTAGCTACACCTTC. It encodes CASSPLPTGSSYTF.

This clonotype appeared many times. V gene TRBV4-3 combines with J gene TRBJ1-2; a possible D gene is TRBD1 (5 bases). Germline CDR1 and CDR2: LGHNA and YSLEER. CDR3 length: 17 amino acids. Trimming took off 1 base at V and 2 bases at J, with 17 bases between the two ends. The CDR3 sequence: CASSQVGAGGSNYGYTF. DNA of the CDR3: TGCGCCAGCAGCCAAGTTGGGGCGGGGGGGTCAAACTATGGCTACACCTTC.

V gene TRBV24-1 combines with J gene TRBJ1-5; D is undetermined. V was trimmed by 2 bases and J by 7 bases, leaving 14 bases between them. The CDR3 extends over 15 amino acids. Germline-derived CDR1 and CDR2 are KGHDR and SFDVKD. This chain's CDR3 is CATSDSSEAWQPQHF. The CDR3 nucleotides are TGTGCCACCAGTGATTCCTCAGAGGCTTGGCAGCCCCAGCATTTT.

The V and J genes are TRBV29-1 and TRBJ2-3; D remains unclear. Per germline, CDR1 SQVTM and CDR2 ANQGSEA. V lost 4 bases and J lost 0, with 8 bases in between. The CDR3 has 13 residues. The CDR3 coding sequence is TGCAGCGTTGGACCGGACAGCACAGATACGCAGTATTTT. Translation gives CSVGPDSTDTQYF.

This clonotype was detected only a few times. The chain combines TRBV6-5 with TRBJ1-3; no clear D gene. In germline, CDR1 is MNHEY, CDR2 SVGAGI. The CDR3 is made up of 15 amino acids. V lost 0 bases, J lost 4 bases, and 10 bases lay in between. CDR3 bases: TGTGCCAGCAGTTACTCGCACGGACTGGGAAACACCATATATTTT. This encodes CASSYSHGLGNTIYF.

This rearrangement joins TRBV11-2 to TRBJ2-2; TRBD2 agrees at 11 bases. The CDR3 runs 17 residues. CDR1 is SGHAT and CDR2 is FQNNGV in the germline V gene. With 5 bases clipped from V and 4 bases from J, the junction kept 9 bases outside the gene matches. The CDR3 reads CASSPYKTSGSTGELFF. CDR3 nucleotide sequence: TGTGCCAGCAGCCCTTACAAAACTAGCGGGAGCACCGGGGAGCTGTTTTTT.

The CDR3 sequence is CASSLSQPGWDEQYF. The CDR3 DNA sequence: TGTGCCAGCAGTTTATCTCAACCGGGTTGGGACGAGCAGTACTTC. The chain carries TRBV27 and TRBJ2-7; the D is unclear. The V end was cut by 0 bases, the J end by 5 bases, with 14 bases between. CDR3 size: 15 residues. Germline loops: CDR1 MNHEY, CDR2 SMNVEV (reference sequence).

This clonotype was seen more than once but under ten times. The chain employs TRBV20-1 and TRBJ1-2; D gene unclear. The length of the CDR3 is 11 residues. Germline CDR1 DFQATT, CDR2 SNEGSKA (reference sequence). V lost 3 bases and J 3 bases, leaving 5 bases between the germline ends. The CDR3 DNA reads TGCAGTGCTAGTTCTTACTATGGCTACACCTTC. The encoded protein is CSASSYYGYTF.

The gene calls are TRBV5-1 and TRBJ2-7, with D unclear. Trimming removed 4 bases from V and 2 bases from J, with 10 bases in between. Germline loops: CDR1 SGHRS, CDR2 YFSETQ. There are 13 residues in the CDR3. The CDR3 nucleotides are TGCGCCAGCAGCCTCCCGGTGGCCTACGAGCAGTACTTC. Translation: CASSLPVAYEQYF. Full variable domain (remainder filled in from reference TRBV5-1 and TRBJ2-7): KAGVTQTPRYLIKTRGQQVTLSCSPISGHRSVSWYQQTPGQGLQFLFEYFSETQRNKGNFPGRFSGRQFSNSRSEMNVSTLELGDSALYLCASSLPVAYEQYFGPGTRLTVT.

This clonotype was recorded at least ten times. The rearrangement links TRBV29-1 to TRBJ2-5; D is unclear. The V gene lost 8 bases and the J gene lost 2 bases, with 9 bases spanning the gap. From germline, CDR1 is SQVTM and CDR2 ANQGSEA. This CDR3 has 11 amino acids. The CDR3 reads CSTHKQETQYF. CDR3 nucleotide sequence: TGCAGCACCCACAAGCAAGAGACCCAGTACTTC.

This clonotype was detected many times. The genes are TRBV5-1 and TRBJ1-2, with 10 bases that match TRBD1. This CDR3 region has 16 residues. Germline CDR1 SGHRS, CDR2 YFSETQ. J was trimmed by 1 base and V by 0 bases; bases with no gene match: 3. The CDR3 sequence: CASSLGQGAHNYGYTF. Here the CDR3 DNA reads TGCGCCAGCAGCTTGGGACAGGGGGCGCATAACTATGGCTACACCTTC.

This chain's CDR3 is CASSRGGASSYEQYF. DNA of the CDR3: TGTGCCAGCAGCCGGGGGGGGGCCTCCTCCTACGAGCAGTACTTC. The chain recombines TRBV11-2 with TRBJ2-7, with 8 bases identical to TRBD2. V was clipped by 5 bases and J by 0 bases; unmatched bases: 6. This CDR3 has 15 amino acids. The germline CDR1 and CDR2 sequences are SGHAT and FQNNGV.

The V call is TRBV7-2, the J call TRBJ1-3; no firm D call. The length of the CDR3 is 14 residues. The germline V gene has CDR1 SGHTA and CDR2 FQGNSA. The V end lost 0 bases, the J end lost 6 bases, and 9 bases lay between the germline ends. The CDR3 loop is CASSLAQPPNTIYF. The CDR3 nucleotides are TGTGCCAGCAGCTTAGCACAGCCTCCAAACACCATATATTTT.

V is TRBV20-1 and J is TRBJ1-4, with 7 bases fitting TRBD1. The CDR3 is made up of 14 amino acids. Germline V CDR1 and CDR2: DFQATT, SNEGSKA (reference sequence). V lost 6 bases and J lost 4; bases outside the gene matches: 8. The CDR3 here is CSADKTGYNEKLFF. The DNA for the CDR3 is TGCAGTGCAGATAAGACAGGGTATAATGAAAAACTGTTTTTT.

This clonotype was counted between two and nine times. This chain uses TRBV5-1 with TRBJ1-2, with D unclear. The CDR3 is 12 amino acids. Trimming took 1 base from V and 6 from J, leaving 7 bases between them. CDR1 is SGHRS and CDR2 is YFSETQ in the germline V gene. CDR3 residues: CASSLTQNGYTF. As DNA, the CDR3 is TGCGCCAGCAGCTTGACTCAGAATGGCTACACCTTC.